The T cell receptor (beta chain) described here comes from a study of yellow fever vaccine responses in identical twins. On this clonotype itself: Antigen specificity is unknown.

Germline CDR1 and CDR2: LNHNV and YYDKDF (reference sequence). V shed 2 bases, J shed 4 bases, and the junction held 4 bases outside the gene matches. The CDR3 has 16 residues. Study-level points and caveats: Twin vaccine T cell responses reportedly seemed partly convergent, partly personalized.

TCRdb called the RT-PCR reads again in MiXCR, with one record for every CDR3 protein. The sample holds some 3,000 distinct CDR3 sequences, around 83% seen once. The sequences come from T cells from blood (PBMCs), unsorted or a sorted subset (not recorded which), collected before or after yellow fever vaccination (not recorded which). This clonotype originated in a woman aged 18 to 35 who received the yellow fever vaccine. This chain links TRBV15 with TRBJ2-1, with 11 bases lining up with TRBD2. The CDR3 loop is CATSRKLAGVYNEQFF. For the CDR3, the DNA is TGTGCCACCAGCAGAAAACTAGCGGGAGTTTACAATGAGCAGTTCTTC.